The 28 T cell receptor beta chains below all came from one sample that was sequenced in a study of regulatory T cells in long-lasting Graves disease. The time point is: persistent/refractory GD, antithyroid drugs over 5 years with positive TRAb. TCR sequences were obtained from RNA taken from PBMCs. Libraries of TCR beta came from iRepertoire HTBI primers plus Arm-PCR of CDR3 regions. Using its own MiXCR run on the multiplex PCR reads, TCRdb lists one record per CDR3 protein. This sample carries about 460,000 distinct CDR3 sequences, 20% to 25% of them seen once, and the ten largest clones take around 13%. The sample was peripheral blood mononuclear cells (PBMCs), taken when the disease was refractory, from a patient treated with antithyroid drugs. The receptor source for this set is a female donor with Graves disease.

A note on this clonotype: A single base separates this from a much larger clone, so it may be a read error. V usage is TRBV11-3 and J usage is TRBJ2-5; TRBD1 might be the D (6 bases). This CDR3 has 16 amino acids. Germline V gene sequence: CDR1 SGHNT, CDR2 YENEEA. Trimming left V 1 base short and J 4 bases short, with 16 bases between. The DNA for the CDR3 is TGTGCCAGCAGCTTAGTCCTAGGGGACAAACGAGAGACCCAGTACTTC. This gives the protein CASSLVLGDKRETQYF. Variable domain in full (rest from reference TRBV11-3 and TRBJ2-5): EAGVVQSPRYKIIEKKQPVAFWCNPISGHNTLYWYLQNLGQGPELLIRYENEEAVDDSQLPKDRFSAERLKGVDSTLKIQPAELGDSAVYLCASSLVLGDKRETQYFGPGTRLLVL.

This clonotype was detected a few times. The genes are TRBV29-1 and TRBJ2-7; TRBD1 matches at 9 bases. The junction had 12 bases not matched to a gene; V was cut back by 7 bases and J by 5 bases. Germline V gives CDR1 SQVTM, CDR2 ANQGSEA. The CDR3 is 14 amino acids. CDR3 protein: CSAGGGTGPHEQYF. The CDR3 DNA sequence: TGCAGCGCTGGGGGCGGGACAGGGCCCCACGAGCAGTACTTC.

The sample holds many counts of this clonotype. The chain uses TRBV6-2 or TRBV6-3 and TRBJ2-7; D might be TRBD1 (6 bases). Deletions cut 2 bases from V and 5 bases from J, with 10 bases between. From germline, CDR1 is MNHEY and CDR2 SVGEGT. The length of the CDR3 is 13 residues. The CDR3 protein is CASSYQRGNEQYF. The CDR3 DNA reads TGTGCCAGCAGTTACCAGAGGGGGAACGAGCAGTACTTC.

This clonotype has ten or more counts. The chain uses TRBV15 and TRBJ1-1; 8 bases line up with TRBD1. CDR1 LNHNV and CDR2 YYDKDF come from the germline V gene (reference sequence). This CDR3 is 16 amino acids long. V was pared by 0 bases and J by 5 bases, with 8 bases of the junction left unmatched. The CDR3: CATSREDRVVVTEAFF. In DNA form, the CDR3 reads TGTGCCACCAGCAGAGAGGACAGGGTTGTTGTAACTGAAGCTTTCTTT.

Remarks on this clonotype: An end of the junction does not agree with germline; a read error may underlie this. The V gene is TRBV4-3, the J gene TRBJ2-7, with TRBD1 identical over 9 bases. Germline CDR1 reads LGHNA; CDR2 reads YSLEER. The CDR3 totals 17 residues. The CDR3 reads CASSQDAGTGYSSEQYF. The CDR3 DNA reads TGCGCCAGCAGCCAGGACGCAGGGACAGGGTATTCCTCCGAGCAGTACTTC.

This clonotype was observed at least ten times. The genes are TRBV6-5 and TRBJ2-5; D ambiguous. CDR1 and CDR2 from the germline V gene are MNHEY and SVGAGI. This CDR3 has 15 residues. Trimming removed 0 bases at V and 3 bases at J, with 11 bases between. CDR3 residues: CASSYSMGSEETQYF. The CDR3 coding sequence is TGTGCCAGCAGTTACTCGATGGGCTCCGAAGAGACCCAGTACTTC.

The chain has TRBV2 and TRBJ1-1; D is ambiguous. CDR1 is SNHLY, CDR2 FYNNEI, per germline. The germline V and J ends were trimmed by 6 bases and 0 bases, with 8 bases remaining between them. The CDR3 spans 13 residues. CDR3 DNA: TGTGCCAGCAGAGCCTACATGAACACTGAAGCTTTCTTT. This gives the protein CASRAYMNTEAFF.

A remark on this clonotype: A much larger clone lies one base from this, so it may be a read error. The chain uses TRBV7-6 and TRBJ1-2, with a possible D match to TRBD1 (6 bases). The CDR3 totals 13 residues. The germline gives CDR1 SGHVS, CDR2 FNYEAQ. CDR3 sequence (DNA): TGTGCCATCGCAAACCCACAGGGACATGGCTCCACCTTC. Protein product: CAIANPQGHGSTF.

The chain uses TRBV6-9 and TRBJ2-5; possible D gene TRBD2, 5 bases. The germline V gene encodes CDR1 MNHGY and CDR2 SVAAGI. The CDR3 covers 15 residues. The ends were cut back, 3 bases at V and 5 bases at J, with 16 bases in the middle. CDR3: CASSYVKGEKETQYF. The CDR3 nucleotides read TGTGCCAGCAGTTACGTAAAGGGAGAGAAGGAGACCCAGTACTTC.

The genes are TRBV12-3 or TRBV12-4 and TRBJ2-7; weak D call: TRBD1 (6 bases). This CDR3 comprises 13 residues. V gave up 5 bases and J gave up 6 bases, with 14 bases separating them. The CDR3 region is CASSQAQGPEQYF. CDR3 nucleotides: TGTGCCAGCAGTCAAGCTCAGGGGCCCGAGCAGTACTTC.

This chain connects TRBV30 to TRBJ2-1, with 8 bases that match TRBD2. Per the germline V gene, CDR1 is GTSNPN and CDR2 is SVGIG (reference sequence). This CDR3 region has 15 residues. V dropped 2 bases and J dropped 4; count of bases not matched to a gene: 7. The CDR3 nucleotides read TGTGCCTGGAGTAACGAACTAGCGGTTTACAATGAGCAGTTCTTC. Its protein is CAWSNELAVYNEQFF.

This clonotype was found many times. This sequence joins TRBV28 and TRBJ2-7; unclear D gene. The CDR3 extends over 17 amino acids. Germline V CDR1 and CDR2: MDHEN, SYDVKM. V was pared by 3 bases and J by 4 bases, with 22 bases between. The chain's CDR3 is CASSFKERPLLQYEQYF. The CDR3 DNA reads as TGTGCCAGCAGTTTTAAAGAACGGCCTTTACTACAATACGAGCAGTACTTC. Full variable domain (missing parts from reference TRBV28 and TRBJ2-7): DVKVTQSSRYLVKRTGEKVFLECVQDMDHENMFWYRQDPGLGLRLIYFSYDVKMKEKGDIPEGYSVSREKKERFSLILESASTNQTSMYLCASSFKERPLLQYEQYFGPGTRLTVT.

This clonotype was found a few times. In DNA form, the CDR3 reads TGTGCCAGCAGCCATAGTCGGGGCATAACTGTGAACACTGAAGCTTTCTTT. This translates into CASSHSRGITVNTEAFF. The genes are TRBV3-1 and TRBJ1-1; D perhaps matches TRBD1 (5 bases). The length of the CDR3 is 17 residues. Trimming took 3 bases from V and 0 from J, leaving 17 bases between them. Germline loops: CDR1 LGHDT, CDR2 YNNKEL (reference sequence).

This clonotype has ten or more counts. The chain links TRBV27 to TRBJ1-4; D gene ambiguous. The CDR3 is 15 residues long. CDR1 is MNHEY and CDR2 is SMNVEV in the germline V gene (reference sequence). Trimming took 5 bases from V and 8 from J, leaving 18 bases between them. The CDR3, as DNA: TGTGCCAGCAGTATTTCGACCGGAAGAGGGGAAAAACTGTTTTTT. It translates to CASSISTGRGEKLFF.

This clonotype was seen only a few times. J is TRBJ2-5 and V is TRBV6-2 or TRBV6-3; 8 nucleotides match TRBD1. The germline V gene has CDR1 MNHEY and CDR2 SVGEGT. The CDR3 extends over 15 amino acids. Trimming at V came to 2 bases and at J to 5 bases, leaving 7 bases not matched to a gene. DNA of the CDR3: TGTGCCAGCAGTTACGCGGGACAGGCTGAGGAGACCCAGTACTTC. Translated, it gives CASSYAGQAEETQYF.

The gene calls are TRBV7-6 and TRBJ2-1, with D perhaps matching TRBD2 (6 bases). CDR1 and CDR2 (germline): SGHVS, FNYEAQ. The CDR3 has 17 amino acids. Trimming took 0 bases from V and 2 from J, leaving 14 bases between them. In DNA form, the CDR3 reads TGTGCCAGCAGCTTAGCGTTCGGGACTCCGACCTACAATGAGCAGTTCTTC. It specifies CASSLAFGTPTYNEQFF.

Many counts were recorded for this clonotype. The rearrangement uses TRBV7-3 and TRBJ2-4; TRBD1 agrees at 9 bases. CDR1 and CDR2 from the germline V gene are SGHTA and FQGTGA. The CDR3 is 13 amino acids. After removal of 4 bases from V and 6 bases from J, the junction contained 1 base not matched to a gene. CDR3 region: CASSSGQGNIQYF. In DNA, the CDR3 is TGTGCCAGCAGCTCGGGACAGGGAAACATTCAGTACTTC.

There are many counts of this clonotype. The CDR3 here is CASSPTPNTEAFF. The CDR3 bases are TGTGCCAGCAGTCCAACACCAAACACTGAAGCTTTCTTT. This chain connects TRBV28 to TRBJ1-1; no reliable D call. This CDR3 has 13 residues. The germline CDR1 and CDR2 sequences are MDHEN and SYDVKM. V lost 5 bases and J 2 bases, leaving 9 bases between the germline ends.

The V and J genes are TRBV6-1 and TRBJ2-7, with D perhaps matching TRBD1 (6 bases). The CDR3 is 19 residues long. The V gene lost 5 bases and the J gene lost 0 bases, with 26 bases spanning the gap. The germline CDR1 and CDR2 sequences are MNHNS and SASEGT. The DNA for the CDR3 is TGTGCCAGCAGTCGATCCCGGACAGCACCCGAAAAGAGCTCCTACGAGCAGTACTTC. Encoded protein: CASSRSRTAPEKSSYEQYF.

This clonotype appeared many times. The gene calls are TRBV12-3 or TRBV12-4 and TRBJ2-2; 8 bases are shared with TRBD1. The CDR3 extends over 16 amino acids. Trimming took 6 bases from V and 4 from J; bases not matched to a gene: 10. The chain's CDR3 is CASRLGQGRGTGELFF. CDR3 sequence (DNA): TGTGCCAGCAGACTCGGACAGGGCCGGGGCACCGGGGAGCTGTTTTTT.

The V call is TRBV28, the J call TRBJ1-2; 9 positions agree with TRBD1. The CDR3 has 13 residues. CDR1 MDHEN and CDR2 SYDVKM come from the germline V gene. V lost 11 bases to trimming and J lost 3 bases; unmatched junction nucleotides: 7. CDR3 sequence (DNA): TGTGCCGGCTCCGGGACAGGGTACTATGGCTACACCTTC. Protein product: CAGSGTGYYGYTF.

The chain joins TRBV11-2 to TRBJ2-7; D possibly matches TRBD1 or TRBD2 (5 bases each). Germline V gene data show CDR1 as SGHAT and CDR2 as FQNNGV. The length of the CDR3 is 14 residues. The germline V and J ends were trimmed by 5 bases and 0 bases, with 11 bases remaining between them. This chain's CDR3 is CASSRDASSYEQYF. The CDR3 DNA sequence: TGTGCCAGCAGCCGGGACGCCTCCTCCTACGAGCAGTACTTC.

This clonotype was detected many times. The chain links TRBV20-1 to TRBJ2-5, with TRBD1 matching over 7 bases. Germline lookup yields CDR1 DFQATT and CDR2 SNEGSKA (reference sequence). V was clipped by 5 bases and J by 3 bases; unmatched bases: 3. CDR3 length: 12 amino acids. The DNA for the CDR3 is TGCAGTGCTCTGCAGGGGGAAGAGACCCAGTACTTC. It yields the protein CSALQGEETQYF.

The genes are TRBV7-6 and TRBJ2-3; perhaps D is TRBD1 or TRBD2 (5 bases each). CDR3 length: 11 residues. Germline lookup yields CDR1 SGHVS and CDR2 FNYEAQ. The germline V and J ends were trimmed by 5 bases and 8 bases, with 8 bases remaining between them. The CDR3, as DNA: TGTGCCAGCAGCCACGGGACTACGCAGTATTTT. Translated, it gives CASSHGTTQYF.

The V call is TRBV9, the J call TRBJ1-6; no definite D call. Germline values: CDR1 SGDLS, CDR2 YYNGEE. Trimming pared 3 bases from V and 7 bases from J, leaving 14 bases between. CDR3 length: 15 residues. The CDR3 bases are TGTGCCAGCAGCGAGACCTCCCCGTCGAATTCACCCCTCCACTTT. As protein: CASSETSPSNSPLHF.

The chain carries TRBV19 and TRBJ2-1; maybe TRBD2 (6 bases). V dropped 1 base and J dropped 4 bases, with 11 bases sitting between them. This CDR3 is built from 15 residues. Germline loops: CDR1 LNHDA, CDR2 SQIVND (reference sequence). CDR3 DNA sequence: TGTGCCAGTAGTATAGTTGCGGGATTGTACAATGAGCAGTTCTTC. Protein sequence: CASSIVAGLYNEQFF.

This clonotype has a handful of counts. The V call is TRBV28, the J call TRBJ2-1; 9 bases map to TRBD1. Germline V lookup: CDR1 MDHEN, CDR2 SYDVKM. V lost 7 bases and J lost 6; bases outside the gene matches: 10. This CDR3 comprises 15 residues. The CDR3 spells CASTLGGQGFNEQFF. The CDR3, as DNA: TGTGCCAGCACCCTGGGGGGACAGGGATTCAATGAGCAGTTCTTC.

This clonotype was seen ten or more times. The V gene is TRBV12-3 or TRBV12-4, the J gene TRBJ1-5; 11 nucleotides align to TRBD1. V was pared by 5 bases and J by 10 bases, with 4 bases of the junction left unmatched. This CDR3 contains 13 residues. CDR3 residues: CASSPGQGVPQHF. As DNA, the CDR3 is TGTGCCAGCAGTCCGGGACAGGGGGTTCCCCAGCATTTT.